Reported below is one T cell receptor (beta chain). These data come from a study of blood T cell repertoires in COVID-19. Per the study methods: Counts of nucleated cells, estimated from reference gene primer amplification, were obtained. This table comes from immunoSEQ multiplex PCR, and its TCRdb copy is limited to in-frame clones, with some not included. The V and J calls and clone size come from that table; D and trimming were worked out from the DNA. The sample holds around 250,000 clones, 70% to 90% seen once. V was trimmed by 2 bases and J by 1 base, leaving 5 bases between them. The CDR3 covers 14 residues. The V gene's germline CDR1 is LGHDT and CDR2 YNNKEL (reference sequence). Recruitment covered about 25 US areas and drew participants whose ages spanned about 18 to 100 years. Each recovered donor of Cohort 3 presented with two negative PCRs, clearance, or symptom resolution.

Input material: PBMCs or T cells enriched from blood (not recorded which). The clonotype originates from a woman aged 45-59 years who had recovered from COVID-19. This chain links TRBV3-1 (or the pseudogene TRBV3-2) with TRBJ2-2; D is undetermined. The CDR3 sequence: CASSQRLNTGELFF. In DNA form, the CDR3 reads TGTGCCAGCAGCCAACGTTTGAACACCGGGGAGCTGTTTTTT.